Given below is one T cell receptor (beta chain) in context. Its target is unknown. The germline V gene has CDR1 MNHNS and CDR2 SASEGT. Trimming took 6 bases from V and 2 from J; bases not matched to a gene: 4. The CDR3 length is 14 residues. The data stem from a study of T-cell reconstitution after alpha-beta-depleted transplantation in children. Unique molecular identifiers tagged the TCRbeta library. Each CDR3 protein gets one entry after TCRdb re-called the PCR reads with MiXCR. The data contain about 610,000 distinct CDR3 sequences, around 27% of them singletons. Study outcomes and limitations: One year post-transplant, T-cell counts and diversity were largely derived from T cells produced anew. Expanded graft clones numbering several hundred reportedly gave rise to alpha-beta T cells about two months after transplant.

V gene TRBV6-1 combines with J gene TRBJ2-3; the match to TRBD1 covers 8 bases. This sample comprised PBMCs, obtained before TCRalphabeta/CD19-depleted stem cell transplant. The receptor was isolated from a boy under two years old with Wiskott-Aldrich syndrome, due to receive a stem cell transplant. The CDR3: CASRPGQDTDTQYF. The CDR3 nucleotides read TGTGCCAGCAGACCGGGACAGGACACAGATACGCAGTATTTT.